Reported below is one TCR beta chain. Its specific antigen is unknown. Base qualities are not recorded, but no much larger clone differs from it by a single base. The data were obtained in a study of tumor-infiltrating lymphocytes in glioblastoma multiforme (dated by TCRdb to 2017 to 2019). Regarding the research as a whole: The study tested whether intratumoral genomic heterogeneity fosters TIL diversity by jointly investigating somatic mutations, TIL diversity and immune response activity. Broader findings and caveats from the paper: Generalizability is limited because the TCR and somatic mutation analysis included only one glioblastoma patient. Clone frequencies may be distorted by RNA-based TCR sequencing because unequal numbers of TCR transcripts are carried by T cells. The authors noted that sorting T cells into functional subsets, which was not done in the study, would be a future improvement.

V loses 5 bases, J loses 5 bases, and the germline ends lie 7 bases apart. The CDR3 starts with the cysteine, ends with the phenylalanine, and has 11 residues. The kept DNA is CDR3 alone, 33 bases in frame from the first base. TCRB libraries were constructed from RNA through three rounds of nested multiplex PCR following a modified ARM-PCR protocol with multiple V-beta primers and a C-beta primer. ProtoScript II Reverse Transcriptase and a C-beta primer were used to synthesize TCRB-specific cDNA from roughly 0.5 ug total RNA. No unique molecular identifiers were described for the TCRB libraries. In the third PCR, barcodes and adapters were added over around 25 cycles using Deep VentR (exo-) polymerase, and bands of 250-500 bp were then gel purified. An Illumina HiSeq 2500 generating 250 bp paired-end reads was used to sequence the TCRB libraries. Processing in the source paper ran as follows. Reads were cleaned with Trimmomatic, merged with FLASH, assigned V, D and J segments with MiGEC, and analyzed with VDJtools. Repertoire diversity was measured using the Shannon-Wiener diversity index, which was calculated with VDJtools. TCRdb handled the public reads itself, with Q25 trimming in fastp and clone calling in MiXCR, and kept productive beta chains. Under each unique CDR3 protein, matching rows form one entry showing the most common genes and DNA. TCRdb's processing, not the authors', yielded these V and J calls. The sample data list 15,000 to 20,000 distinct CDR3 sequences, and 55% to 75% of these were observed just once. The ten largest make up approximately 20% of the sample.

Total RNA was isolated from peripheral blood mononuclear cells with TRIzol reagent and was purified using the RNeasy kit. All RNA had OD 260/280 ratios above 1.9 and RNA integrity numbers above 6.5. The TCR originated in a male donor with glioblastoma. Sequenced input: peripheral blood. Recombination joined TRBV12-3 or TRBV12-4 with TRBJ2-7; tentative D gene TRBD1, with 6 bases matching. The CDR3 protein sequence reads: CASSPGDEQYF. At the DNA level, the sequence is TGTGCCAGCAGTCCAGGGGACGAGCAGTACTTC.